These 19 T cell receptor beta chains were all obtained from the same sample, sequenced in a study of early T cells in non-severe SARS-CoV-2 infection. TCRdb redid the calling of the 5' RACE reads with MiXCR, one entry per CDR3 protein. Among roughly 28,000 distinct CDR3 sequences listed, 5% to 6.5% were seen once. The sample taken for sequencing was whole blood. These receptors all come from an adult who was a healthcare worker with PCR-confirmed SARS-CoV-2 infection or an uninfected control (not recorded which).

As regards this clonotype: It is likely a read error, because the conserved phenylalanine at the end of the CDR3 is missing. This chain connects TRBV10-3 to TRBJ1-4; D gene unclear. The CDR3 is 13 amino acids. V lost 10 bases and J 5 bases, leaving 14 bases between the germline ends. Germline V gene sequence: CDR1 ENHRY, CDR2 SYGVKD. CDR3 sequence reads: CANRTSTNEKLFV. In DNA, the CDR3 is TGTGCCAACCGTACAAGCACAAATGAAAAACTGTTTGTT.

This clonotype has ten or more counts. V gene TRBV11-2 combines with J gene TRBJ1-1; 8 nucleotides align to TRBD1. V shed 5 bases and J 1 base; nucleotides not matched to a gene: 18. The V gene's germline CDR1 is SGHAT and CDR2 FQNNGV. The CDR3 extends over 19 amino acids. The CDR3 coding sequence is TGTGCCAGCAGCCCAACCTGGGGCAGGGGGCCGCTGGGGAACACTGAAGCTTTCTTT. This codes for CASSPTWGRGPLGNTEAFF. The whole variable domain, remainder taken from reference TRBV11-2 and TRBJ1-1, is EAGVAQSPRYKIIEKRQSVAFWCNPISGHATLYWYQQILGQGPKLLIQFQNNGVVDDSQLPKDRFSAERLKGVDSTLKIQPAKLEDSAVYLCASSPTWGRGPLGNTEAFFGQGTRLTVV.

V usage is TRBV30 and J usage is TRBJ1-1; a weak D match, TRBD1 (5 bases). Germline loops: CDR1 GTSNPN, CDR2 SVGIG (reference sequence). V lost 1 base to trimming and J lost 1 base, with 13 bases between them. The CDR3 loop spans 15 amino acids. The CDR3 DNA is TGTGCCTGGAGTGAATTCTGGACAAAGAACACTGAAGCTTTCTTT. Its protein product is CAWSEFWTKNTEAFF. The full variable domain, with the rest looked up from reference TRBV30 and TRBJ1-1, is SQTIHQWPATLVQPVGSPLSLECTVEGTSNPNLYWYRQAAGRGLQLLFYSVGIGQISSEVPQNLSASRPQDRQFILSSKKLLLSDSGFYLCAWSEFWTKNTEAFFGQGTRLTVV.

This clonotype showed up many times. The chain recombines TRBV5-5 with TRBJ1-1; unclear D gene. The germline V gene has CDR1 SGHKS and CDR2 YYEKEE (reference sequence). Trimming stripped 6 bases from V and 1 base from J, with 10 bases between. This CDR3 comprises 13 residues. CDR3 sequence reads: CASTRQTNTEAFF. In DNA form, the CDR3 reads TGTGCCAGCACCAGACAAACGAACACTGAAGCTTTCTTT.

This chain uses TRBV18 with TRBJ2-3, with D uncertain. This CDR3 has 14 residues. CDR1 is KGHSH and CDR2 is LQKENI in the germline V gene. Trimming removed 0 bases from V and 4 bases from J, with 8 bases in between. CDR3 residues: CASSPPVNSDTQYF. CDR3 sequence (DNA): TGTGCCAGCTCACCACCGGTGAATTCAGATACGCAGTATTTT.

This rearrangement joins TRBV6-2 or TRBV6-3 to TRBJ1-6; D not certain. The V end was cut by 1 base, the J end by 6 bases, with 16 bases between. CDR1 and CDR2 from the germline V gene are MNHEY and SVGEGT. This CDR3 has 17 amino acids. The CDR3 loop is CASSYLGHRRSNSPLHF. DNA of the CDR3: TGTGCCAGCAGTTACTTAGGCCACAGACGATCTAATTCACCCCTCCACTTT.

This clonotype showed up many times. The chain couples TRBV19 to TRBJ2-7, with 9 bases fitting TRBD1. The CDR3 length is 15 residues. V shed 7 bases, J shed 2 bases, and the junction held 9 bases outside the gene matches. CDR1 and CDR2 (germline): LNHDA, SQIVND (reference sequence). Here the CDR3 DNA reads TGTGCCAGTAAAGCATCCGGGACAGGGACCTACGAGCAGTACTTC. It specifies CASKASGTGTYEQYF.

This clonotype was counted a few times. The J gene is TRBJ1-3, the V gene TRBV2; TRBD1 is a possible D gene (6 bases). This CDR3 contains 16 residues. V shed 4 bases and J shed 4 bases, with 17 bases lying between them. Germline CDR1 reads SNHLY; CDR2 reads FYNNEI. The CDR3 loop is CASSGDMRIPGNTIYF. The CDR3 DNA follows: TGTGCCAGCAGTGGGGACATGAGAATCCCCGGAAACACCATATATTTT.

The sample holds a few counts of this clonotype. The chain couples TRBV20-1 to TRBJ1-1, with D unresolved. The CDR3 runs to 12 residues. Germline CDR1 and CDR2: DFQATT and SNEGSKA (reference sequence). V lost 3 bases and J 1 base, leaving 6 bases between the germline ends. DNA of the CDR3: TGCAGTGCTAGCCTAGCGAACACTGAAGCTTTCTTT. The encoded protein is CSASLANTEAFF.

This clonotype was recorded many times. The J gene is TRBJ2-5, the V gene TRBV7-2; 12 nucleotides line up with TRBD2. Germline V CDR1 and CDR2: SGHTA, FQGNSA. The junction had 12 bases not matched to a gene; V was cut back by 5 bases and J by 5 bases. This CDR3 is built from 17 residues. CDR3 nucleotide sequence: TGTGCCAGCAGCCCGGGACTAGCGGGTTTAAAAGGGGAGACCCAGTACTTC. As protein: CASSPGLAGLKGETQYF.

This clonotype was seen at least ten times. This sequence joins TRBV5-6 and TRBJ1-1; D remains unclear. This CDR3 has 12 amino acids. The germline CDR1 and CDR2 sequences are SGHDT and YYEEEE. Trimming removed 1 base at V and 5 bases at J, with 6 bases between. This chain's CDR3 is CASSLSRTEAFF. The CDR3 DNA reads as TGTGCCAGCAGCTTGAGTCGGACTGAAGCTTTCTTT. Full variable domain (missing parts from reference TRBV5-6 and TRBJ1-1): DAGVTQSPTHLIKTRGQQVTLRCSPKSGHDTVSWYQQALGQGPQFIFQYYEEEERQRGNFPDRFSGHQFPNYSSELNVNALLLGDSALYLCASSLSRTEAFFGQGTRLTVV.

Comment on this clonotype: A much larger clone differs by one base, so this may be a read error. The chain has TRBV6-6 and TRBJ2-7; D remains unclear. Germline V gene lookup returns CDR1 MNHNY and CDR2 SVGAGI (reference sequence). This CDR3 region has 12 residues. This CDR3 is CAISQQTYEQYF. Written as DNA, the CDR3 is TGTGCCATCAGTCAGCAGACCTACGAGCAGTACTTC.

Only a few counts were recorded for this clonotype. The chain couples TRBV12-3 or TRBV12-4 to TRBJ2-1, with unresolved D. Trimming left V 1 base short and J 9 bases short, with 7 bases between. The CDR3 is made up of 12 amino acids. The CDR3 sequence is CASSLVGLEQFF. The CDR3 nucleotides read TGTGCCAGCAGTTTAGTCGGGCTTGAGCAGTTCTTC.

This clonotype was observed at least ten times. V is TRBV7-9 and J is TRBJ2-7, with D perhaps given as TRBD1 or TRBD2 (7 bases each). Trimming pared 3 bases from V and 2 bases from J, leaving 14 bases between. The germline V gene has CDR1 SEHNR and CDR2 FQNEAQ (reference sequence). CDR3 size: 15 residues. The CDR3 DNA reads TGTGCCAGCAGCTTCAGCGGGGACAGAGCCTACGAGCAGTACTTC. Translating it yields CASSFSGDRAYEQYF.

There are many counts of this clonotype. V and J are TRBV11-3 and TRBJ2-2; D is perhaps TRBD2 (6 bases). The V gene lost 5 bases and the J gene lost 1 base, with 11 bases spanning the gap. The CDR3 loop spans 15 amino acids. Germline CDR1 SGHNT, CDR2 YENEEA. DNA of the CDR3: TGTGCCAGCAGCCCCGACGGGGGGAACACCGGGGAGCTGTTTTTT. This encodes CASSPDGGNTGELFF.

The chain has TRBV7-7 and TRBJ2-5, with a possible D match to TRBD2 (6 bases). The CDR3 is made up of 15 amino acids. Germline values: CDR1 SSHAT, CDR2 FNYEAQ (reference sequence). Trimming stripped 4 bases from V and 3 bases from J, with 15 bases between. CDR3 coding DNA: TGTGCCAGCAGCTCGAAGACGGGACTTAAAGAGACCCAGTACTTC. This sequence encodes CASSSKTGLKETQYF.

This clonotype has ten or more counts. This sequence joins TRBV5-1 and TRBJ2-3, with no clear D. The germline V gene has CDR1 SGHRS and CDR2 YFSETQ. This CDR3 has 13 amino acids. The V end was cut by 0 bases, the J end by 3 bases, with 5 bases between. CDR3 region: CASSLAGTDTQYF. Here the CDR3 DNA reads TGCGCCAGCAGCTTGGCCGGAACAGATACGCAGTATTTT.

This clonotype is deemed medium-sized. CDR3 protein: CASLRGLTGQYF. The CDR3 nucleotides are TGTGCCAGCTTAAGGGGTCTTACCGGACAGTACTTC. This chain uses TRBV6-1 with TRBJ2-7; D is perhaps TRBD1 (5 bases). This CDR3 is built from 12 residues. The germline V gene has CDR1 MNHNS and CDR2 SASEGT. V was cut by 8 bases and J by 10 bases, with 18 bases left in between.

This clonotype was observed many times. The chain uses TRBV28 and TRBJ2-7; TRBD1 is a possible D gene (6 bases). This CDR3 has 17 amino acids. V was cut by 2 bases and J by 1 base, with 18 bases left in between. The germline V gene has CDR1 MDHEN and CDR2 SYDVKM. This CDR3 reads CASSLVFTGTLSYEQYF. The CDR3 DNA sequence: TGTGCCAGCAGTTTAGTCTTTACCGGGACACTTTCCTACGAGCAGTACTTC.